Shown below are 29 T cell receptor beta chains from a single sample sequenced in a study of CD8+ T cells in alopecia areata. RNA extraction and reverse transcription yielded cDNA as sequencing template. Assay: immunoSEQ multiplex PCR; the TCRdb copy retains only in-frame clones and omits some. The sample includes roughly 220,000 clones, about two fifths of them seen just once. Treatment described: oral pan-JAK inhibitor, 5-10 mg twice daily. Sample: CD4+ T cells sorted from blood, taken between weeks 30 and 35, from a patient treated with tofacitinib. The source is a human donor with alopecia areata.

This rearrangement joins TRBV29-1 to TRBJ1-2, with D unclear. The germline gives CDR1 SQVTM, CDR2 ANQGSEA. V was clipped by 1 base and J by 10 bases, with 4 bases between them. The CDR3 sequence is 9 residues long. Here the CDR3 reads CSVEGVYTF. In DNA form, the CDR3 reads TGCAGCGTTGAAGGGGTCTACACCTTC. The whole variable domain, filled in from reference TRBV29-1 and TRBJ1-2, reads SAVISQKPSRDICQRGTSLTIQCQVDSQVTMMFWYRQQPGQSLTLIATANQGSEATYESGFVIDKFPISRPNLTFSTLTVSNMSPEDSSIYLCSVEGVYTFGSGTRLTVV.

With regard to this clone: Other DNA sequences within the sample encode an identical CDR3. The chain recombines TRBV27 with TRBJ1-4; TRBD1 aligns across 8 bases. V shed 5 bases and J 7 bases; nucleotides not matched to a gene: 6. CDR3 length: 14 residues. From germline, CDR1 is MNHEY and CDR2 SMNVEV (reference sequence). This chain's CDR3 is CASSLDRGGEKLFF. The DNA of the CDR3 is TGTGCCAGCAGTCTAGACAGGGGTGGTGAAAAACTGTTTTTT.

The rearrangement links TRBV5-1 to TRBJ2-6; unclear D gene. Germline CDR1 reads SGHRS; CDR2 reads YFSETQ. CDR3 length: 14 residues. Trimming stripped 6 bases from V and 0 bases from J, with 7 bases between. The DNA for the CDR3 is TGCGCCAGCAATGGGGACTCTGGGGCCAACGTCCTGACTTTC. Protein product: CASNGDSGANVLTF.

CDR3 nucleotide sequence: TGTGCCAGCAGCCGCGGAAGGAACACTGAAGCTTTCTTT. Translating gives CASSRGRNTEAFF. The chain recombines TRBV11-2 with TRBJ1-1; D gene unclear. V was trimmed by 5 bases and J by 1 base, leaving 8 bases between them. This CDR3 comprises 13 residues. Per the germline V gene, CDR1 is SGHAT and CDR2 is FQNNGV.

This clone was seen only a few times. V usage is TRBV2 and J usage is TRBJ2-1; D possibly corresponds to TRBD1 (5 bases). Germline CDR1 SNHLY, CDR2 FYNNEI. Between the trimmed V and J ends, which lost 5 bases and 11 bases, there was a span of 10 bases. This CDR3 region has 11 residues. In DNA, the CDR3 is TGTGCCAGCAGTCTCAGGGAAAAGCAGTTCTTC. Protein product: CASSLREKQFF.

This clone was counted only a few times. This chain connects TRBV30 to TRBJ2-5; D perhaps matches TRBD2 (5 bases). There are 13 residues in the CDR3. CDR1 is GTSNPN, CDR2 SVGIG, per germline (reference sequence). V lost 1 base, J lost 4 bases, and 10 bases lay in between. CDR3 residues: CAWSAGMGETQYF. CDR3 bases: TGTGCCTGGAGTGCGGGGATGGGAGAGACCCAGTACTTC.

Details on this clone: Within the sample, other DNA sequences also encode this same CDR3. The J gene is TRBJ1-5, the V gene TRBV30; 7 bases are shared with TRBD1. CDR3 length equals 13 residues. Germline V gene sequence: CDR1 GTSNPN, CDR2 SVGIG (reference sequence). After removal of 3 bases from V and 5 bases from J, the junction contained 4 bases not matched to a gene. CDR3 in DNA: TGTGCCTGGAGAGGGCAGGGGGATCAGCCCCAGCATTTT. Its translation is CAWRGQGDQPQHF.

The chain links TRBV30 to TRBJ2-7; TRBD2 might be the D (5 bases). Germline CDR1 and CDR2: GTSNPN and SVGIG (reference sequence). The CDR3 length is 17 residues. V lost 3 bases and J lost 3, with 24 bases in between. The CDR3 DNA reads TGTGCCTGGAGCGCAACAGTTCGGAGGAGGACCAACTACGAGCAGTACTTC. It specifies CAWSATVRRRTNYEQYF. Variable domain in full (rest from reference TRBV30 and TRBJ2-7): SQTIHQWPATLVQPVGSPLSLECTVEGTSNPNLYWYRQAAGRGLQLLFYSVGIGQISSEVPQNLSASRPQDRQFILSSKKLLLSDSGFYLCAWSATVRRRTNYEQYFGPGTRLTVT.

This clone was seen a handful of times. J is TRBJ2-1 and V is TRBV6-5; D is possibly TRBD2 (5 bases). V was trimmed by 0 bases and J by 8 bases, leaving 14 bases between them. Germline V gene lookup returns CDR1 MNHEY and CDR2 SVGAGI. This CDR3 comprises 15 residues. CDR3 protein: CASSYSNGGRDEQFF. The CDR3 DNA follows: TGTGCCAGCAGTTACTCGAACGGAGGTAGGGATGAGCAGTTCTTC.

This clone was counted a single time. The rearrangement links TRBV6-5 to TRBJ2-4; 10 nucleotides agree with TRBD1. The CDR3 spans 13 residues. J was trimmed by 8 bases and V by 4 bases; bases with no gene match: 2. Germline assignment: CDR1 MNHEY and CDR2 SVGAGI. The CDR3 protein is CASSLGTGDIQYF. The CDR3, as DNA: TGTGCCAGCAGTTTAGGGACAGGGGACATTCAGTACTTC.

The chain uses TRBV9 and TRBJ1-1; 11 nucleotides line up with TRBD1. CDR3 length equals 15 residues. V lost 4 bases, J lost 8 bases, and 10 bases stayed unmatched. CDR1 is SGDLS and CDR2 is YYNGEE in the germline V gene. In nucleotides, the CDR3 is TGTGCCAGCAGCAAGTCCGGGACAGGGGGTCCCGAAGCTTTCTTT. Translated, it gives CASSKSGTGGPEAFF.

The chain employs TRBV5-6 and TRBJ2-7; TRBD1 aligns across 8 bases. Per the germline V gene, CDR1 is SGHDT and CDR2 is YYEEEE. CDR3 length: 14 amino acids. The V segment lost 4 bases and the J segment 4 bases; nucleotides outside the gene matches: 7. The CDR3 loop reads CASSPHRGRYEQYF. The CDR3 DNA is TGTGCCAGCAGCCCACACAGGGGGAGGTACGAGCAGTACTTC.

The chain combines TRBV2 with TRBJ2-4; 10 bases align to TRBD2. In germline, CDR1 is SNHLY, CDR2 FYNNEI. Trimming at V came to 6 bases and at J to 2 bases, leaving 7 bases not matched to a gene. The CDR3 is 16 residues long. CDR3 in DNA: TGTGCCAGCAGGAACGGACTAGCGGTAACCAAAAACATTCAGTACTTC. Its protein is CASRNGLAVTKNIQYF.

This clone has ten or more counts. This rearrangement joins TRBV5-1 to TRBJ2-3; D gene ambiguous. Germline loops: CDR1 SGHRS, CDR2 YFSETQ. The CDR3 covers 15 residues. Trimming took 1 base from V and 1 from J, leaving 10 bases between them. The CDR3 bases are TGCGCCAGCAGCTTGCCTCCGCCGCGCACAGATACGCAGTATTTT. Translation: CASSLPPPRTDTQYF.

In its sample, this clone was seen many times. The chain uses TRBV6-1 and TRBJ2-1; 8 bases agree with TRBD2. Germline V gives CDR1 MNHNS, CDR2 SASEGT. V lost 4 bases to trimming and J lost 7 bases; unmatched junction nucleotides: 12. The CDR3 extends over 16 amino acids. The CDR3 sequence is CASSARTSQAANEQFF. Written as DNA, the CDR3 is TGTGCCAGCAGTGCTAGGACTAGCCAAGCCGCAAATGAGCAGTTCTTC.

The V call is TRBV6-1, the J call TRBJ1-6; TRBD1 aligns across 10 bases. Germline CDR1 is MNHNS and CDR2 is SASEGT. J was trimmed by 7 bases and V by 4 bases; bases with no gene match: 4. This CDR3 spans 15 amino acids. The CDR3 bases are TGTGCCAGCAGTGGGACAGGGGGTTCGAATTCACCCCTCCACTTT. Translation: CASSGTGGSNSPLHF.

This clone has at least ten counts. The genes are TRBV28 and TRBJ2-7, with 9 bases identical to TRBD1. Germline trimming cut 5 bases from V and 12 bases from J; bases unmatched to any gene: 5. The CDR3 spans 11 residues. The germline V gene encodes CDR1 MDHEN and CDR2 SYDVKM. The DNA for the CDR3 is TGTGCCAGCAGTGCTGGGACAGGGACGTACTTC. This codes for CASSAGTGTYF.

The V call is TRBV6-1, the J call TRBJ2-7; no definite D call. This CDR3 comprises 15 residues. Per germline, CDR1 MNHNS and CDR2 SASEGT. V was cut by 5 bases and J by 7 bases, with 21 bases left in between. The CDR3 region is CASSTGTLGSGEQYF. The CDR3 bases are TGTGCCAGCAGTACCGGCACTCTGGGATCTGGGGAGCAGTACTTC.

This clone occurred a few times. The V and J genes are TRBV7-9 and TRBJ1-2, with 10 positions matching TRBD1. V lost 5 bases to trimming and J lost 4 bases; unmatched junction nucleotides: 13. Germline lookup yields CDR1 SEHNR and CDR2 FQNEAQ (reference sequence). The CDR3 sequence is 17 residues long. Written as DNA, the CDR3 is TGTGCCAGCAGCCCTGACAGGGGGCAGGGCCGGTCCTATGGCTACACCTTC. Its translation: CASSPDRGQGRSYGYTF.

V and J are TRBV29-1 and TRBJ2-2, with D uncertain. Per the germline V gene, CDR1 is SQVTM and CDR2 is ANQGSEA. V lost 3 bases, J lost 0 bases, and 17 bases lay in between. This CDR3 spans 17 amino acids. The CDR3 sequence: CSVEAGGKISNTGELFF. The CDR3 DNA reads as TGCAGCGTTGAGGCAGGTGGGAAAATATCGAACACCGGGGAGCTGTTTTTT.

The chain joins TRBV29-1 to TRBJ1-2; D unclear. The CDR3 totals 18 residues. The germline CDR1 and CDR2 sequences are SQVTM and ANQGSEA. Trimming removed 6 bases from V and 5 bases from J, with 31 bases in between. CDR3 loop: CSVGRSGGSPEGRYGYTF. The CDR3 DNA is TGCAGCGTCGGGCGGAGCGGTGGGAGCCCAGAAGGGAGGTATGGCTACACCTTC.

The V call is TRBV13, the J call TRBJ2-1; TRBD2 agrees at 10 bases. The germline gives CDR1 PRHDT, CDR2 FYEKMQ (reference sequence). This CDR3 contains 15 residues. V lost 5 bases to trimming and J lost 4 bases; unmatched junction nucleotides: 5. The CDR3 sequence is CASSPRTSGYNEQFF. The CDR3 coding sequence is TGTGCCAGCAGCCCAAGGACTAGCGGTTACAATGAGCAGTTCTTC.

The genes are TRBV7-3 and TRBJ1-1, with D perhaps matching TRBD1 (5 bases). V was clipped by 6 bases and J by 4 bases, with 12 bases between them. The CDR3 extends over 13 amino acids. Germline-derived CDR1 and CDR2 are SGHTA and FQGTGA. The CDR3 protein is CASSQGESTEAFF. CDR3 nucleotides: TGTGCCAGCAGTCAGGGTGAATCCACTGAAGCTTTCTTT. Full variable domain (rest looked up from reference TRBV7-3 and TRBJ1-1): GAGVSQTPSNKVTEKGKYVELRCDPISGHTALYWYRQSLGQGPEFLIYFQGTGAADDSGLPNDRFFAVRPEGSVSTLKIQRTERGDSAVYLCASSQGESTEAFFGQGTRLTVV.

This clone appeared many times. The V call is TRBV4-1, the J call TRBJ2-1; 10 bases agree with TRBD2. The CDR3 is made up of 18 amino acids. Germline V gives CDR1 MGHRA, CDR2 YSYEKL. The V and J ends lost 0 bases and 7 bases, in that order; junction bases with no gene match: 12. CDR3 sequence: CASSQDVPLAGVMNEQFF. The CDR3 coding sequence is TGCGCCAGCAGCCAAGATGTCCCCCTAGCGGGAGTTATGAATGAGCAGTTCTTC.

There are a few counts of this clone. The rearrangement links TRBV11-2 to TRBJ1-1; D possibly corresponds to TRBD1 (5 bases). The CDR3 runs to 14 residues. Between the trimmed V and J ends, which lost 5 bases and 5 bases, there was a span of 15 bases. Per the germline V gene, CDR1 is SGHAT and CDR2 is FQNNGV. The CDR3 DNA reads as TGTGCCAGCAGCGTAATCGGCGGGGGGACTGAAGCTTTCTTT. As protein: CASSVIGGGTEAFF.

The chain combines TRBV5-4 with TRBJ1-6; unclear D gene. The V gene's germline CDR1 is SGHNT and CDR2 YYREEE (reference sequence). V lost 3 bases, J lost 2 bases, and 15 bases lay in between. The CDR3 totals 17 residues. The CDR3: CASSSSFSSAYNSPLHF. The CDR3 nucleotides read TGTGCCAGCAGCTCCTCTTTCAGTTCGGCCTATAATTCACCCCTCCACTTT.

The chain has TRBV2 and TRBJ2-5; TRBD1 aligns across 8 bases. The germline V gene has CDR1 SNHLY and CDR2 FYNNEI. Trimming at V came to 7 bases and at J to 6 bases, leaving 7 bases not matched to a gene. This CDR3 has 13 residues. The chain's CDR3 is CASTNQGAKTQYF. For the CDR3, the DNA is TGTGCCAGCACCAACCAGGGGGCGAAGACCCAGTACTTC.

This chain joins TRBV7-9 and TRBJ1-6, with a possible D match to TRBD1 (5 bases). Trimming shortened V by 5 bases and J by 9 bases, and 14 bases separated the two germline ends. Germline CDR1 reads SEHNR; CDR2 reads FQNEAQ (reference sequence). There are 14 residues in the CDR3. The CDR3 sequence is CASSGDSHRSPLHF. The CDR3 nucleotides are TGTGCCAGCAGCGGAGACAGCCACCGTTCACCCCTCCACTTT.

This clone was seen only once. The rearrangement uses TRBV6-1 and TRBJ2-1; possibly TRBD2 for D (6 bases). Germline V gene sequence: CDR1 MNHNS, CDR2 SASEGT. CDR3 length equals 15 residues. V was cut by 2 bases and J by 7 bases, with 15 bases left in between. DNA of the CDR3: TGTGCCAGCAGTGAAAGATCGGGGGTTAAGAATGAGCAGTTCTTC. Translating gives CASSERSGVKNEQFF.